The sequence of this TCR beta chain was determined in a study of T cells after yellow fever vaccination. Whole-study context: The SMART-Seq v4 Ultra Low Input method served to prepare the low-cell-number fractions.

CDR1 and CDR2 (germline): SNHLY, FYNNEI. The CDR3 consists of 15 residues. Trimming pared 6 bases from V and 0 bases from J, leaving 12 bases between. The TCR cDNA carried a universal primer site and UMIs from 5'RACE template switching. TCRdb reprocessed the 5' RACE reads with MiXCR, giving one entry per CDR3 protein. The repertoire holds over 300,000 distinct CDR3 sequences, with around 7% as singletons. Sequenced material: PBMCs, taken about 49 days after the first yellow fever vaccination. The rearrangement links TRBV2 to TRBJ2-1; D not certain. The origin of this receptor is a man between 18 and 29 years old who received the YFV17D yellow fever vaccine. The CDR3 sequence: CASRQDLSSYNEQFF. The CDR3 DNA reads TGTGCCAGCAGGCAAGATTTGAGCTCCTACAATGAGCAGTTCTTC. Variable domain in full (rest from reference TRBV2 and TRBJ2-1): EPEVTQTPSHQVTQMGQEVILRCVPISNHLYFYWYRQILGQKVEFLVSFYNNEISEKSEIFDDQFSVERPDGSNFTLKIRSTKLEDSAMYFCASRQDLSSYNEQFFGPGTRLTVL.